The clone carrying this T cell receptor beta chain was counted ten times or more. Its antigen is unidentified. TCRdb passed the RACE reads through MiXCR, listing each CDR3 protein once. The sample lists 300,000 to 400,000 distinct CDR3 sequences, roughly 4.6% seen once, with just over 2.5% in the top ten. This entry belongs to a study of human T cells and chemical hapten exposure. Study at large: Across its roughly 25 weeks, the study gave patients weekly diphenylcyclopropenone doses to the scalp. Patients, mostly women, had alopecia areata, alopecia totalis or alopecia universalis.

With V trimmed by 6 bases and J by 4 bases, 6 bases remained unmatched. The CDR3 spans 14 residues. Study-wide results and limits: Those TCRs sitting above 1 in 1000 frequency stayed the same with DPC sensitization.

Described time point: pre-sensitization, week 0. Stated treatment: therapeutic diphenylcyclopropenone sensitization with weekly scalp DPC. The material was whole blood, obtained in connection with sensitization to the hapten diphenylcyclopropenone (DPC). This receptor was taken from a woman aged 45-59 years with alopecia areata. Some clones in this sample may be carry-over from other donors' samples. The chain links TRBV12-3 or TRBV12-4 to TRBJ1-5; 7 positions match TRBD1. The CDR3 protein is CASREGTANQPQHF. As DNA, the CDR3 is TGTGCCAGCAGGGAAGGGACAGCTAATCAGCCCCAGCATTTT.